Shown below are 20 T cell receptor beta chains from a single sample sequenced in a study of blood T cell repertoires in COVID-19. This table comes from immunoSEQ multiplex PCR, and its TCRdb copy is limited to in-frame clones, with some not included. This sample has about 210,000 clones, with around three quarters found just once. Sequenced material: peripheral blood. Receptor source: a woman aged 70 to 79 with acute or convalescent COVID-19.

The V gene is TRBV7-9, the J gene TRBJ2-5, with TRBD2 matching over 12 bases. The germline V gene encodes CDR1 SEHNR and CDR2 FQNEAQ (reference sequence). Trimming removed 5 bases from V and 5 bases from J; junction bases left unmatched: 6. The CDR3 contains 15 residues. This chain's CDR3 is CASSPGLAGWETQYF. In DNA form, the CDR3 reads TGTGCCAGCAGCCCAGGACTAGCGGGGTGGGAGACCCAGTACTTC.

This chain connects TRBV18 to TRBJ2-7, with 12 bases identical to TRBD2. This CDR3 is 16 amino acids long. Germline V gene data show CDR1 as KGHSH and CDR2 as LQKENI. V dropped 3 bases and J dropped 5; count of bases not matched to a gene: 8. The CDR3 region has the DNA TGTGCCAGCTCACCTAATGGACTAGCGGGGTTCAACGAGCAGTACGTC. Protein: CASSPNGLAGFNEQYV.

Notes on this clone: The sample carries other DNA sequences with the same CDR3. The chain employs TRBV12-3 or TRBV12-4 and TRBJ2-7; D gene ambiguous. This CDR3 contains 11 residues. Trimming removed 6 bases from V and 4 bases from J, with 7 bases in between. The chain's CDR3 is CASSLGYEQYF. The CDR3 DNA is TGTGCCAGCAGCCTAGGTTACGAGCAGTACTTC.

This clone was counted between two and nine times. The J gene is TRBJ2-1, the V gene TRBV7-3; 12 bases fit TRBD2. The CDR3 contains 15 residues. V lost 5 bases to trimming and J lost 5 bases; unmatched junction nucleotides: 4. Germline lookup yields CDR1 SGHTA and CDR2 FQGTGA. The CDR3 nucleotides read TGTGCCAGCAGCCCTAGCGGGGGGGCCGACAATGAGCAGTTCTTC. This gives the protein CASSPSGGADNEQFF.

The rearrangement joins TRBV30 to TRBJ1-2; 7 nucleotides match TRBD1. Germline CDR1 reads GTSNPN; CDR2 reads SVGIG (reference sequence). The CDR3 extends over 13 amino acids. The J segment lost 8 bases and the V segment lost 2 bases, leaving 8 bases of the junction unmatched. CDR3: CAWSTMTGNGYTF. Here the CDR3 DNA reads TGTGCCTGGAGTACTATGACAGGGAACGGCTACACCTTC. Combining the CDR3 with reference TRBV30 and TRBJ1-2 gives the whole variable domain SQTIHQWPATLVQPVGSPLSLECTVEGTSNPNLYWYRQAAGRGLQLLFYSVGIGQISSEVPQNLSASRPQDRQFILSSKKLLLSDSGFYLCAWSTMTGNGYTFGSGTRLTVV.

This clone showed up just a few times. The chain carries TRBV20-1 and TRBJ1-2; D remains unclear. Trimming pared 3 bases from V and 3 bases from J, leaving 5 bases between. Looked up from germline, CDR1 is DFQATT and CDR2 is SNEGSKA (reference sequence). The CDR3 runs 11 residues. CDR3 amino acids: CSARADYGYTF. In nucleotides, the CDR3 is TGCAGTGCTAGGGCAGACTATGGCTACACCTTC.

The gene calls are TRBV3-1 (or the pseudogene TRBV3-2) and TRBJ2-2; D is ambiguous. The germline CDR1 and CDR2 sequences are LGHDT and YNNKEL (reference sequence). Trimming took 4 bases from V and 8 from J, leaving 8 bases between them. The CDR3 extends over 12 amino acids. CDR3 loop: CASSPLFGELFF. The CDR3 coding sequence is TGTGCCAGCAGCCCCCTGTTTGGGGAGCTGTTTTTT.

This chain uses TRBV5-1 with TRBJ2-2; 13 bases are shared with TRBD2. Germline values: CDR1 SGHRS, CDR2 YFSETQ. CDR3 length: 16 amino acids. J lost 7 bases, V lost 2 bases, and 5 bases had no gene match. Here the CDR3 reads CASSLLAGGPSGELFF. The DNA for the CDR3 is TGCGCCAGCAGCTTACTAGCGGGGGGGCCCAGCGGGGAGCTGTTTTTT.

In its sample, this clone was seen a few times. V is TRBV30 and J is TRBJ1-5, with 7 bases fitting TRBD1. V lost 0 bases to trimming and J lost 7 bases; unmatched junction nucleotides: 6. CDR1 and CDR2 (germline): GTSNPN, SVGIG (reference sequence). This CDR3 is 14 amino acids long. CDR3 DNA sequence: TGTGCCTGGAGTGTAGGGACAGTGTACCAGCCCCAGCATTTT. This codes for CAWSVGTVYQPQHF.

The chain carries TRBV3-1 (or the pseudogene TRBV3-2) and TRBJ2-3, with a weak D call TRBD2 (5 bases). The CDR3 has 13 residues. Germline lookup yields CDR1 LGHDT and CDR2 YNNKEL (reference sequence). V lost 5 bases and J 8 bases, leaving 14 bases between the germline ends. Here the CDR3 reads CASSADYRATQYF. The CDR3 region has the DNA TGTGCCAGCAGCGCTGACTACCGGGCTACGCAGTATTTT.

The rearrangement uses TRBV12-3 or TRBV12-4 and TRBJ1-5; D not resolved. Trimming pared 7 bases from V and 7 bases from J, leaving 11 bases between. This CDR3 has 12 amino acids. The CDR3 region is CASTLAGQPQHF. The CDR3 DNA follows: TGTGCCAGCACCCTAGCGGGACAGCCCCAGCATTTT.

Worth noting for this clone: Additional DNA sequences in this sample encode the identical CDR3. This chain links TRBV7-9 with TRBJ2-7; 7 positions agree with TRBD1. Germline CDR1 and CDR2: SEHNR and FQNEAQ (reference sequence). The CDR3 is made up of 14 amino acids. Trimming removed 0 bases from V and 2 bases from J; junction bases left unmatched: 1. The CDR3 here is CASSLAGQPYEQYF. The CDR3 nucleotides read TGTGCCAGCAGCTTAGCGGGACAGCCCTACGAGCAGTACTTC.

The V call is TRBV6-5, the J call TRBJ1-1; TRBD1 aligns across 7 bases. Trimming took 0 bases from V and 5 from J; bases not matched to a gene: 6. This CDR3 contains 15 residues. CDR1 and CDR2 (germline): MNHEY, SVGAGI. In nucleotides, the CDR3 is TGTGCCAGCAGTTACTCGAAGCAGGGGGAAACTGAAGCTTTCTTT. Protein: CASSYSKQGETEAFF.

This clone was seen a single time. The chain has TRBV9 and TRBJ2-5, with TRBD1 matching 8 bases. V lost 3 bases and J lost 4; bases outside the gene matches: 11. The CDR3 contains 16 residues. Germline V lookup: CDR1 SGDLS, CDR2 YYNGEE. The CDR3, as DNA: TGTGCCAGCAGCGCCAACCTAGCAGGGGGCGGAGAGACCCAGTACTTC. Its translation: CASSANLAGGGETQYF. Based on the CDR3 plus reference TRBV9 and TRBJ2-5, the full variable domain is DSGVTQTPKHLITATGQRVTLRCSPRSGDLSVYWYQQSLDQGLQFLIQYYNGEERAKGNILERFSAQQFPDLHSELNLSSLELGDSALYFCASSANLAGGGETQYFGPGTRLLVL.

The chain carries TRBV2 and TRBJ1-5; a weak D match, TRBD1 (6 bases). The CDR3 loop spans 17 amino acids. The V end lost 3 bases, the J end lost 14 bases, and 29 bases lay between the germline ends. Germline V lookup: CDR1 SNHLY, CDR2 FYNNEI. The CDR3 region has the DNA TGTGCCAGCAGTGAGGAGGAGGGGGGGTTCACAATTAAGCATGAGCATTTT. Amino acid sequence: CASSEEEGGFTIKHEHF.

The V gene is TRBV18, the J gene TRBJ2-7, with TRBD2 as a possible D gene (6 bases). V gave up 6 bases and J gave up 3 bases, with 15 bases separating them. There are 14 residues in the CDR3. Germline V lookup: CDR1 KGHSH, CDR2 LQKENI. CDR3 in amino acids: CASSPRDSDYEQYF. CDR3 DNA: TGTGCCAGCTCCCCAAGGGACTCAGACTACGAGCAGTACTTC. Full variable domain (remainder filled in from reference TRBV18 and TRBJ2-7): NAGVMQNPRHLVRRRGQEARLRCSPMKGHSHVYWYRQLPEEGLKFMVYLQKENIIDESGMPKERFSAEFPKEGPSILRIQQVVRGDSAAYFCASSPRDSDYEQYFGPGTRLTVT.

This clone was seen a few times. The chain joins TRBV5-1 to TRBJ1-2, with 7 positions matching TRBD1. The CDR3 length is 15 residues. The V gene's germline CDR1 is SGHRS and CDR2 YFSETQ. Trimming removed 4 bases from V and 0 bases from J; junction bases left unmatched: 6. This chain's CDR3 is CASSAGQTSNYGYTF. The CDR3 DNA sequence: TGCGCCAGCAGCGCGGGACAGACCTCTAACTATGGCTACACCTTC.

V usage is TRBV6-4 and J usage is TRBJ2-3, with D hard to call. The CDR3 covers 13 residues. Germline values: CDR1 MRHNA, CDR2 SNTAGT. Trimming took 5 bases from V and 3 from J, leaving 9 bases between them. The CDR3 coding sequence is TGTGCCAGCAGTCGAGAAGAAACAGATACGCAGTATTTT. This codes for CASSREETDTQYF.

This clone occurred once. The V and J genes are TRBV3-1 (or the pseudogene TRBV3-2) and TRBJ2-3, with 10 bases matching TRBD2. Germline V gene data show CDR1 as LGHDT and CDR2 as YNNKEL (reference sequence). V lost 0 bases, J lost 0 bases, and 6 bases stayed unmatched. The CDR3 runs 18 residues. As DNA, the CDR3 is TGTGCCAGCAGCCAAGATCCCCTTAGCGGGGGGAGCACAGATACGCAGTATTTT. This gives the protein CASSQDPLSGGSTDTQYF.

The chain uses TRBV7-8 and TRBJ1-2; perhaps TRBD1 as D (6 bases). The germline V gene encodes CDR1 SGHVS and CDR2 FQNEAQ. V was pared by 4 bases and J by 4 bases, with 13 bases between. The CDR3 is 14 amino acids. CDR3: CASSSSDRTYGYTF. CDR3 nucleotides: TGTGCCAGCAGCTCCTCGGACAGAACCTATGGCTACACCTTC.